This T cell receptor (beta chain) is from a study of long-term antiretroviral therapy in people with HIV. Survey level was the resolution at which the v3.0 immunoSEQ assay ran. Repertoires were generated with immunoSEQ multiplex PCR, while TCRdb's copy carries only in-frame clones and drops some. In the table there are under 45,000 clones, around 83% of which are singletons. Germline CDR1 is WSHSY and CDR2 is SAAADI. The CDR3 has 11 residues. V lost 11 bases, J lost 2 bases, and 3 bases stayed unmatched. The sample was unsorted PBMCs, taken 1 year after starting antiretroviral therapy. V and J are TRBV10-2 and TRBJ2-7, with TRBD2 matching over 7 bases. The receptor was derived from a man aged 18 to 29 with HIV. The CDR3 nucleotides are TGCGCCGCGGGGGATCCCTACGAGCAGTACTTC. Translation gives CAAGDPYEQYF.